This is a list of T cell receptor beta chains from one sample in a study of vaccination effects on CD4 cells after COVID-19. TCRdb's table, derived via immunoSEQ multiplex PCR, lists solely in-frame clones and lacks some. The table records fewer than 55,000 clones, 55% to 75% of them present only once. Antigen specificity for these receptors is unknown. The starting material was CD4+ T cells from PBMCs cultured without peptide, obtained after COVID-19 vaccination. Receptors originate from a human donor who received a COVID-19 vaccine. Both conserved end residues are part of each CDR3. D genes are given only for firm matches. Size values are once, few and many counts, or a class for expanded clones, and some rows have none.

>TRBD1|TRBV5-8|TRBJ1-5|-
CASRRTGTQPQHF
TGTGCCAGCAGACGGACAGGGACTCAGCCCCAGCATTTT
>-|TRBV2|TRBJ1-5|-
CASNRVDQPQHF
TGTGCCAGCAATAGGGTGGATCAGCCCCAGCATTTT
>-|TRBV18|TRBJ2-2|once
CASSPPGQVNTGELFF
TGTGCCAGCTCACCACCGGGACAAGTAAACACCGGGGAGCTGTTTTTT
>-|TRBV10-3|TRBJ1-2|-
CAISDGVQGTIGGYTF
TGTGCCATCAGTGATGGGGTACAGGGAACTATCGGAGGCTACACCTTC
>-|TRBV3-1/TRBV3-2|TRBJ1-2|-
CASSPTDRSYYGYTF
TGTGCCAGCAGCCCTACAGACAGGTCTTACTATGGCTACACCTTC
>-|TRBV5-4|TRBJ2-1|-
CASSFPGTNEQFF
TGTGCCAGCAGCTTTCCAGGTACCAATGAGCAGTTCTTC
>TRBD1|TRBV5-1|TRBJ2-3|once
CASVIGMGRTGKTDTQYF
TGCGCCAGCGTCATTGGGATGGGGAGGACAGGGAAGACAGATACGCAGTATTTT
>-|TRBV18|TRBJ2-2|-
CASSPPGRYGGTGELFF
TGTGCCAGCTCACCACCGGGCAGATATGGCGGAACCGGGGAGCTGTTTTTT
>-|TRBV18|TRBJ2-3|-
CASSSRHPPGADTQYF
TGTGCCAGCTCATCGAGACATCCACCAGGCGCAGATACGCAGTATTTT
>TRBD1|TRBV19|TRBJ1-2|-
CASSTVGPYGGTVVNYGYTF
TGTGCCAGTAGTACAGTGGGACCGTATGGAGGGACAGTCGTTAACTATGGCTACACCTTC
>-|TRBV3-1/TRBV3-2|TRBJ2-3|-
CASSPRWQGDTQYF
TGTGCCAGCAGCCCCCGCTGGCAGGGCGATACGCAGTATTTT